The entry below describes one T cell receptor (beta chain). What it recognizes is unknown. This specimen belongs to a study of blood T cells in healthy people across ages. General study points: Per-million-T-cell TCR beta diversity fell roughly linearly with age.

The authors ran a second PCR of 7 to 11 cycles using a sample-barcoded 5' primer and a J-beta primer mix. TCRdb recomputed calls from the 5' RACE reads with MiXCR, one row per CDR3 protein. The data hold 750,000 to 1,000,000 distinct CDR3 sequences, with just under 30% observed a single time. CDR3 length equals 17 residues. Germline V gene data show CDR1 as MNHEY and CDR2 as SMNVEV (reference sequence). Between the trimmed V and J ends, which lost 6 bases and 3 bases, there was a span of 21 bases. These sequences were also reported in another study, on T cells of mothers and their children. Turning to that study: From each mother came over 8.5 million TCR beta CDR3 reads, and from each child came about 3 million.

The rearrangement joins TRBV27 to TRBJ1-3; D gene ambiguous. Specimen: blood. This TCR was sampled from a woman aged 35 to 49 in good health. The CDR3 nucleotides read TGTGCCAGCAGCCCAAGGCGTACGGAAATGGGTGGAAACACCATATATTTT. The encoded protein is CASSPRRTEMGGNTIYF.